This entry features one T cell receptor beta chain sequence. The antigen is not known. The source of the sample is a study of cytomegalovirus exposure and HLA in healthy donors. With 60 Vbeta and 13 Jbeta primers, the PCR was carried out. Profiling relied on immunoSEQ multiplex PCR, and the TCRdb table lists in-frame clones only, not all of them. The table lists tens of thousands of clones, over 9.5% of them singletons. The CDR3 has 11 amino acids. V shed 2 bases and J shed 10 bases, with 9 bases lying between them. Germline CDR1 is DFQATT and CDR2 is SNEGSKA (reference sequence). Whole-study results and caveats: Cytomegalovirus association was listed for about 180 TCR beta chains. It was confirmed in vitro that a few of the CMV-associated chains were specific for CMV antigens. In most subjects, TCR beta sequences reportedly gave accurate predictions of HLA-A and HLA-B alleles. When presence/absence was analysed, sequencing depth was taken to be roughly uniform across donors.

Sequenced input: PBMCs. The TCR sequence derives from a man between 60 and 70 years old in good health and CMV-seropositive. The chain carries TRBV20-1 and TRBJ2-1, with a tentative D call TRBD1 (6 bases). In DNA form, the CDR3 reads TGCAGTGCTAGATCCGGGACAGAGCAGTTCTTC. Its protein product is CSARSGTEQFF.